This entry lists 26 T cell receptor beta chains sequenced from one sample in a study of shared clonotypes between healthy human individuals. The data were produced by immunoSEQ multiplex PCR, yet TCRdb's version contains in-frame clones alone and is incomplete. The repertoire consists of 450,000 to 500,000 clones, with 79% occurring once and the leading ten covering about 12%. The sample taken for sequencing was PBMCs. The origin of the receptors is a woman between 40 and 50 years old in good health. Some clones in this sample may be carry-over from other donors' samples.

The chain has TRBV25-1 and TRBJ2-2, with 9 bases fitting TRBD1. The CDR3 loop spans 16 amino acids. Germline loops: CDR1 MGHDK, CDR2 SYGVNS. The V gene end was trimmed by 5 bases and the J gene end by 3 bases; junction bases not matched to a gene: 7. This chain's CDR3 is CASSRGQGLDTGELFF. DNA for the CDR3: TGTGCCAGCAGTAGAGGACAGGGGCTAGACACCGGGGAGCTGTTTTTT.

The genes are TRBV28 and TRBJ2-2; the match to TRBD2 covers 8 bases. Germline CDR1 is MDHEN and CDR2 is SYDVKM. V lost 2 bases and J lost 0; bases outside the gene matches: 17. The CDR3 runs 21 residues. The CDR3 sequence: CASSLRYGKNSGVANTGELFF. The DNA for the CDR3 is TGTGCCAGCAGTTTACGCTACGGGAAGAATAGCGGGGTCGCGAACACCGGGGAGCTGTTTTTT. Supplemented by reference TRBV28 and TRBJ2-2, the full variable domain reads DVKVTQSSRYLVKRTGEKVFLECVQDMDHENMFWYRQDPGLGLRLIYFSYDVKMKEKGDIPEGYSVSREKKERFSLILESASTNQTSMYLCASSLRYGKNSGVANTGELFFGEGSRLTVL.

The chain's CDR3 is CASSSHSGNNYEQYF. As DNA, the CDR3 is TGTGCCAGCAGCTCCCACAGCGGGAATAACTACGAGCAGTACTTC. The V and J genes are TRBV7-3 and TRBJ2-7, with 7 bases identical to TRBD2. From germline, CDR1 is SGHTA and CDR2 FQGTGA. J was trimmed by 3 bases and V by 4 bases; bases with no gene match: 9. The CDR3 covers 15 residues. Looking up the rest from reference TRBV7-3 and TRBJ2-7 gives the full variable domain: GAGVSQTPSNKVTEKGKYVELRCDPISGHTALYWYRQSLGQGPEFLIYFQGTGAADDSGLPNDRFFAVRPEGSVSTLKIQRTERGDSAVYLCASSSHSGNNYEQYFGPGTRLTVT.

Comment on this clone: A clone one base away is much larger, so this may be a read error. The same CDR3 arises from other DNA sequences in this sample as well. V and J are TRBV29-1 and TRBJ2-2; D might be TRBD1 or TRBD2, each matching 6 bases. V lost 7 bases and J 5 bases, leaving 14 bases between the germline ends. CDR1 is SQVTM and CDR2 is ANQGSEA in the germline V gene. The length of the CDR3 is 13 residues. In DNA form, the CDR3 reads TGCAGCGGCAACAGAGGGGGGACCGGGGAGCTGTTTTTT. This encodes CSGNRGGTGELFF.

CDR3 sequence reads: CASSQRMNTEAFF. The CDR3 DNA reads TGTGCCAGCTCACAAAGGATGAACACTGAAGCTTTCTTT. V usage is TRBV18 and J usage is TRBJ1-1, with unresolved D. The CDR3 is 13 residues long. V lost 4 bases and J 0 bases, leaving 6 bases between the germline ends. Looked up from germline, CDR1 is KGHSH and CDR2 is LQKENI.

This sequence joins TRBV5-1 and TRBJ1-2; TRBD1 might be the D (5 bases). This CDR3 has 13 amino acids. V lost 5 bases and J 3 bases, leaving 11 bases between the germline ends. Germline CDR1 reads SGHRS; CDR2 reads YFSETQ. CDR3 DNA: TGCGCCAGCAGTAAATTAGGGGACTATGGCTACACCTTC. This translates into CASSKLGDYGYTF. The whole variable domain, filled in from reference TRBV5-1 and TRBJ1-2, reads KAGVTQTPRYLIKTRGQQVTLSCSPISGHRSVSWYQQTPGQGLQFLFEYFSETQRNKGNFPGRFSGRQFSNSRSEMNVSTLELGDSALYLCASSKLGDYGYTFGSGTRLTVV.

The CDR3 here is CATEAQSNQPQHF. The CDR3 coding sequence is TGTGCCACCGAAGCACAGAGCAATCAGCCCCAGCATTTT. The chain employs TRBV28 and TRBJ1-5, with D unresolved. The CDR3 has 13 residues. Per the germline V gene, CDR1 is MDHEN and CDR2 is SYDVKM. Trimming stripped 10 bases from V and 1 base from J, with 11 bases between. Together with reference TRBV28 and TRBJ1-5, the CDR3 gives the full variable domain: DVKVTQSSRYLVKRTGEKVFLECVQDMDHENMFWYRQDPGLGLRLIYFSYDVKMKEKGDIPEGYSVSREKKERFSLILESASTNQTSMYLCATEAQSNQPQHFGDGTRLSIL.

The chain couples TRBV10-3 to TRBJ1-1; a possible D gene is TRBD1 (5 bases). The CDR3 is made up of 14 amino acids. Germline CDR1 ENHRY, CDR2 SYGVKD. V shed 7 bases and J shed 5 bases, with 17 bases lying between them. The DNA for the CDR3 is TGTGCCATCAACCCCTCGGGGGGAGAAACTGAAGCTTTCTTT. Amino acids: CAINPSGGETEAFF.

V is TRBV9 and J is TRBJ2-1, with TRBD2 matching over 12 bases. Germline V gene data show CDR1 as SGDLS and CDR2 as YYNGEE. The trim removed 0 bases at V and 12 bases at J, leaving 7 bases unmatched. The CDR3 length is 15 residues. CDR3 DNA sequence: TGTGCCAGCAGCGTAGACCTAGCGGGAGGGAGAGGGCAGTTCTTC. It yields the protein CASSVDLAGGRGQFF.

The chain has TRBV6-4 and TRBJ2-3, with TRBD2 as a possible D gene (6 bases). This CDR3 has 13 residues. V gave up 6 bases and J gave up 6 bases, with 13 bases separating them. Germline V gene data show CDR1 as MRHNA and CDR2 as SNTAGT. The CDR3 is CASSLSLADTQYF. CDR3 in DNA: TGTGCCAGCAGCCTCTCCCTAGCGGATACGCAGTATTTT.

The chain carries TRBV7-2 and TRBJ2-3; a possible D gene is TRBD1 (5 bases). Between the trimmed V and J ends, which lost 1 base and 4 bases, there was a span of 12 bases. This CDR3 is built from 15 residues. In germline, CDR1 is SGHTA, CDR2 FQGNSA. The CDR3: CASSLEGFGADTQYF. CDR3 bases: TGTGCCAGCAGCTTAGAGGGGTTCGGAGCAGATACGCAGTATTTT.

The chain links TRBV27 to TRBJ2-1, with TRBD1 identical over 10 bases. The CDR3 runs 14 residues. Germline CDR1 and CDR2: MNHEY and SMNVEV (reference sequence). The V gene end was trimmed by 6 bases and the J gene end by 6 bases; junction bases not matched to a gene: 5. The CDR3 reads CASSWDRGINEQFF. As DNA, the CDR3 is TGTGCCAGCAGCTGGGACAGGGGAATCAATGAGCAGTTCTTC.

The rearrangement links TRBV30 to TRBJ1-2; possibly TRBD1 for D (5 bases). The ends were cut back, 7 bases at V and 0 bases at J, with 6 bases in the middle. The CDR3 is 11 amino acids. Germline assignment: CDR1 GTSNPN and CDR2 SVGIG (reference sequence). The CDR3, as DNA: TGTGCCTTGGGGGCTAACTATGGCTACACCTTC. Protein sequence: CALGANYGYTF.

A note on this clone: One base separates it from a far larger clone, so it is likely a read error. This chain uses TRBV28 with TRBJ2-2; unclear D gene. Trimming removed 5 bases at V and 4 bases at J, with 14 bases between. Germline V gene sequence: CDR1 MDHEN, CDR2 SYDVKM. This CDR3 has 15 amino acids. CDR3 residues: CASSLQKGSTGELFF. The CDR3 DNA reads TGTGCCAGCAGTCTTCAGAAAGGGTCCACCGGGGAGCTGTTTTTT.

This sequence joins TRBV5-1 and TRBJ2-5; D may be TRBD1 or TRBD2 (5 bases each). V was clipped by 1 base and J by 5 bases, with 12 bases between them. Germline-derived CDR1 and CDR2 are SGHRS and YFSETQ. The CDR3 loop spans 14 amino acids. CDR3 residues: CASSLQGGWETQYF. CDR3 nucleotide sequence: TGCGCCAGCAGCTTGCAGGGCGGGTGGGAGACCCAGTACTTC.

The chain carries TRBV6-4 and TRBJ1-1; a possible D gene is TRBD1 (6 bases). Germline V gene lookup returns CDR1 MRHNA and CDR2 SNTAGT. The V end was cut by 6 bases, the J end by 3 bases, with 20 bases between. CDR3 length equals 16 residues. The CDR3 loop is CASSPDGGGGHTEAFF. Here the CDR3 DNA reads TGTGCCAGCAGCCCCGATGGGGGGGGCGGGCACACTGAAGCTTTCTTT.

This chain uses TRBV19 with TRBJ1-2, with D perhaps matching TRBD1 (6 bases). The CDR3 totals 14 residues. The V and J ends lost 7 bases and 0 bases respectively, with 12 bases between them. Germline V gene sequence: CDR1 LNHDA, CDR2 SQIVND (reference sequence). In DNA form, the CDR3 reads TGTGCCAGTACCGGACAGCCACCTAACTATGGCTACACCTTC. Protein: CASTGQPPNYGYTF.

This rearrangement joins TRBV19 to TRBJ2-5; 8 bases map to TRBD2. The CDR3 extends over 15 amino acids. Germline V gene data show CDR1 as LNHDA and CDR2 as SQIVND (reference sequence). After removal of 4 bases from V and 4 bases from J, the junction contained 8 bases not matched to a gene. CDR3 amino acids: CASSTQGLGTETQYF. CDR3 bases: TGTGCCAGTAGTACCCAGGGACTAGGGACAGAGACCCAGTACTTC.

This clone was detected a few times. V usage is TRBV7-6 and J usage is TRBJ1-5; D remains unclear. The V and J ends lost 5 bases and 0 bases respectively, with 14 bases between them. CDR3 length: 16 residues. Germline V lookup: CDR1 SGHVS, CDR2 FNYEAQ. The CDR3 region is CASSPETNDSNQPQHF. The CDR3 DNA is TGTGCCAGCAGCCCAGAGACAAACGATAGCAATCAGCCCCAGCATTTT.

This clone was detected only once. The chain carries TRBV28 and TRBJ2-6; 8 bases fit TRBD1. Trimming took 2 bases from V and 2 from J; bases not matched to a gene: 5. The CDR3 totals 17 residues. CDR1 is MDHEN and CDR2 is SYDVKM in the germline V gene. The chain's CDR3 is CASSLRAGGAGANVLTF. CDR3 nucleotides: TGTGCCAGCAGTTTAAGAGCAGGGGGCGCTGGGGCCAACGTCCTGACTTTC.

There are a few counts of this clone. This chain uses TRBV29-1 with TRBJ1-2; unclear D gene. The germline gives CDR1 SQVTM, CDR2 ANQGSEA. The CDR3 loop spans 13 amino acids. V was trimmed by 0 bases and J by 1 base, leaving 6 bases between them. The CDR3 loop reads CSVEDQRNYGYTF. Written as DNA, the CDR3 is TGCAGCGTTGAAGATCAACGTAACTATGGCTACACCTTC.

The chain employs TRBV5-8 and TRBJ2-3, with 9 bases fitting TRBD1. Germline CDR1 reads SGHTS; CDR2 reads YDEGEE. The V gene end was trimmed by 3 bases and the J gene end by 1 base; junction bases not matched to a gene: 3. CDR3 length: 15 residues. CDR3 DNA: TGTGCCAGCAGCTGGACAGGGGACCGCACAGATACGCAGTATTTT. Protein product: CASSWTGDRTDTQYF.

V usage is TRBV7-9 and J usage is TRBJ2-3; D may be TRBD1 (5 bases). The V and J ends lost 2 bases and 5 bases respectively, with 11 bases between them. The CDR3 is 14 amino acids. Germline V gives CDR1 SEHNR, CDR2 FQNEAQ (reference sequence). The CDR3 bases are TGTGCCAGCAGCTTAAAGGGGCGCGGAGATACGCAGTATTTT. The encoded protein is CASSLKGRGDTQYF.

CDR3 protein: CASTDGGGSGELFF. In DNA form, the CDR3 reads TGTGCCAGTACCGATGGGGGCGGGAGCGGGGAGCTGTTTTTT. The V gene is TRBV19, the J gene TRBJ2-2; the D gene is possibly TRBD2 (7 bases). Trimming stripped 7 bases from V and 7 bases from J, with 16 bases between. There are 14 residues in the CDR3. Germline loops: CDR1 LNHDA, CDR2 SQIVND (reference sequence). The whole variable domain, filled in from reference TRBV19 and TRBJ2-2, reads DGGITQSPKYLFRKEGQNVTLSCEQNLNHDAMYWYRQDPGQGLRLIYYSQIVNDFQKGDIAEGYSVSREKKESFPLTVTSAQKNPTAFYLCASTDGGGSGELFFGEGSRLTVL.

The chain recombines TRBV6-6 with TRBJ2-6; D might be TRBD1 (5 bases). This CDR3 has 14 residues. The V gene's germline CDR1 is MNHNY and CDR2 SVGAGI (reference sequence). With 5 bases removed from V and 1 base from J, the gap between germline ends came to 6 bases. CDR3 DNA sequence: TGTGCCAGCAGTGCAGGGTCTGGGGCCAACGTCCTGACTTTC. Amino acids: CASSAGSGANVLTF.

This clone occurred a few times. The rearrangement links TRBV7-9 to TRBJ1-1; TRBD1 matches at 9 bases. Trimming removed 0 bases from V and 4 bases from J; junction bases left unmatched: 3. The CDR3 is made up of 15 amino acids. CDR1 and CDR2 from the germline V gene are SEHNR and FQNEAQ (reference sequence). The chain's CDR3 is CASSLAPGQGTEAFF. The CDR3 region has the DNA TGTGCCAGCAGCTTAGCGCCGGGACAGGGCACTGAAGCTTTCTTT.